Sequencing of this T cell receptor (beta chain) was carried out in a study of a mutant IDH1 vaccine in newly diagnosed glioma. Across the study: Sex distribution of treated patients was roughly 62% male and about 38% female; mean age was 40.4 years.

As to time point: baseline, week 1 (first vaccination visit). Documented treatment: pre-vaccination baseline after standard-of-care therapy. The donors' diagnosis was new WHO grade 3 or 4 astrocytoma that was IDH1-mutant and ATRX-lost. The data were produced by immunoSEQ multiplex PCR, yet TCRdb's version contains in-frame clones alone and is incomplete. Of around 33,000 clones detected, approximately 90% appear once; the ten largest clones hold 4.8%. Study observations and caveats: Shifts in the top peripheral T cell clonotypes seemed unrelated to pseudoprogression.

A note on this clone: Its antigen remains unknown.

The sequence came from a woman aged 40-49 years with glioma. The sample was PBMCs, taken from a glioma patient treated with radiotherapy, temozolomide or both.

The CDR3 DNA sequence: TGCGCCAGCAGCCTGGGATACAATCAGCCCCAGCATTTT. It specifies CASSLGYNQPQHF. The J gene is TRBJ1-5, the V gene TRBV5-1; D gene ambiguous. Germline-derived CDR1 and CDR2 are SGHRS and YFSETQ. The CDR3 sequence is 13 residues long. V lost 4 bases, J lost 3 bases, and 8 bases lay in between.